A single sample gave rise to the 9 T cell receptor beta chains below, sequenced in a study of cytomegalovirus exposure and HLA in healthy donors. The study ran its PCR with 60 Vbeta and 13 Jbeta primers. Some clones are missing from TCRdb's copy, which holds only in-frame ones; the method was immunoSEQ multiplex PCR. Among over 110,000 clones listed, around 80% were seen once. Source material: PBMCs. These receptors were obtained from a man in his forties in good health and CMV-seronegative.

CDR3 bases: TGTGCCAGCAGCCGGACTAGCGGGGGGGCCAATCGAGAGACCCAGTACTTC. Protein product: CASSRTSGGANRETQYF. The chain is built from TRBV7-3 and TRBJ2-5, with TRBD2 identical over 15 bases. CDR3 length: 17 residues. V was pared by 5 bases and J by 4 bases, with 8 bases of the junction left unmatched. Germline loops: CDR1 SGHTA, CDR2 FQGTGA.

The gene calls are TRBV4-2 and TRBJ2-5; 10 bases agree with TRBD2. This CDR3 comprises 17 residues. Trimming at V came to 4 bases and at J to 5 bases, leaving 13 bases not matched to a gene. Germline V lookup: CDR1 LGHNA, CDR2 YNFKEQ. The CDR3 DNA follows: TGTGCCAGCAGCCCACTTAGCACTAGCGGGGCCCTGGAGACCCAGTACTTC. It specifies CASSPLSTSGALETQYF.

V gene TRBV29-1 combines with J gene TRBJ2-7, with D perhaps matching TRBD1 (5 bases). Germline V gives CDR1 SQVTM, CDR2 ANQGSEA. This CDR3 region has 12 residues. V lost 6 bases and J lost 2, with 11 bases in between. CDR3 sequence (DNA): TGCAGCGTATTTCAGGGAACCTACGAGCAGTACTTC. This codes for CSVFQGTYEQYF.

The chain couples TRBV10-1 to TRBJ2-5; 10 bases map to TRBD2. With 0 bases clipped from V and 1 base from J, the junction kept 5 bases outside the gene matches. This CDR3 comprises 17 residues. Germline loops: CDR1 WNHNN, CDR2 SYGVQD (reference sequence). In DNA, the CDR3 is TGCGCCAGCAGTGAGTCTACTAGCGGGGCCTTCCAAGAGACCCAGTACTTC. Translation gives CASSESTSGAFQETQYF.

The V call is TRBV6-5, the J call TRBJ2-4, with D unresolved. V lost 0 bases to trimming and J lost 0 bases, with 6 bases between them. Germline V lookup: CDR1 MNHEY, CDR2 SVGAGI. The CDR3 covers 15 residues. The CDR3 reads CASSYSRLAKNIQYF. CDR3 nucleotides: TGTGCCAGCAGTTACTCGCGGTTAGCCAAAAACATTCAGTACTTC.

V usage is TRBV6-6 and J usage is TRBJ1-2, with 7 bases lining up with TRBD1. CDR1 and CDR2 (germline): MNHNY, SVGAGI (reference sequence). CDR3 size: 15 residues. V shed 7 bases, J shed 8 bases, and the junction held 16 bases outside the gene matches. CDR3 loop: CASIPPSDRVQGYTF. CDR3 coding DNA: TGTGCCAGCATTCCCCCTTCCGACAGGGTACAGGGCTACACCTTC.

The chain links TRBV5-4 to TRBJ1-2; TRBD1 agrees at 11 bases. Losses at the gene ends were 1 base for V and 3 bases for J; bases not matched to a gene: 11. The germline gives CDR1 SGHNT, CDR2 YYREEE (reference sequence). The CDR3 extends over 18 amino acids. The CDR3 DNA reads TGTGCCAGCAGCTTGTATAGGGACAGGGGGAGGAGGGACTATGGCTACACCTTC. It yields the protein CASSLYRDRGRRDYGYTF.

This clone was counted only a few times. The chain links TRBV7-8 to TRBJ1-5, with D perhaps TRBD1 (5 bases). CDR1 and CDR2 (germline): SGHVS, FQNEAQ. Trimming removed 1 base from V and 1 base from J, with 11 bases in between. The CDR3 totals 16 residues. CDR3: CASSLVRTTSNQPQHF. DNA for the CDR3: TGTGCCAGCAGCTTAGTTCGGACAACGAGCAATCAGCCCCAGCATTTT. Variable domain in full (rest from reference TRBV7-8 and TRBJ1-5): GAGVSQSPRYKVAKRGQDVALRCDPISGHVSLFWYQQALGQGPEFLTYFQNEAQLDKSGLPSDRFFAERPEGSVSTLKIQRTQQEDSAVYLCASSLVRTTSNQPQHFGDGTRLSIL.

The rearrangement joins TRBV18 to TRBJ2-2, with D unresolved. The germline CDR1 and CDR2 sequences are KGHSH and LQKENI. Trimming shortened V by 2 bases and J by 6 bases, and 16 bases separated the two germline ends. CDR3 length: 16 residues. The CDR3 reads CASSPVTKSVAGELFF. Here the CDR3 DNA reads TGTGCCAGCTCACCAGTGACAAAGTCGGTAGCCGGGGAGCTGTTTTTT.